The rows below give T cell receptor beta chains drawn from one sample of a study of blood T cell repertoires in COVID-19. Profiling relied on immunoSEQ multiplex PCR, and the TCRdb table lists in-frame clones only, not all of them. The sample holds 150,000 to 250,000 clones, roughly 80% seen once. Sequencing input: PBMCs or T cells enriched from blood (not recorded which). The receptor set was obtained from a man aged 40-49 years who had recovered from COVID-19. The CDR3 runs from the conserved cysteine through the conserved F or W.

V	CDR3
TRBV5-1	CASSTTSGNTGELFF
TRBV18	CASSPNSDSGNTIYF
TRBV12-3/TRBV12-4	CASSTSGRGWQFF
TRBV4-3	CASSQDTGVTEAFF
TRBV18	CASSPLLAGVNEQFF
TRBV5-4	CASSSSGTVYGYTF
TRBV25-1	CASSDLVAGVLETQYF
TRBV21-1	CASSTILLQGRNTEAFF
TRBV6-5	CASSPSGTDTQYF
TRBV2	CASRQESGNTIYF
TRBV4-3	CASSPGTGTFSYNEQFF
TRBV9	CASSASQGTIGNTEAFF
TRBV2	CASSERGPTDTQYF
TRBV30	CACITGALGTTDTQYF
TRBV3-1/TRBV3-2	CASSLRDRGLGGYTF
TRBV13	CASSYHPLRGRVEQFF
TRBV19	CASTLGYRGDYGYTF
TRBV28	CASSPGGRRNEKLFF
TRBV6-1	CASSEAPRLAETQYF
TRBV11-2	CASSWGLAGGRPHEQYF
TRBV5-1	CASKVLAGSTDTQYF
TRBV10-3	CAIRRDGGGDTQYF
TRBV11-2	CASSLAGISETQYF
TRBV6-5	CASFNSGGAHGYTF
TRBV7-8	CASSISLAGSTDTQYF
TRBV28	CASSHRGGSYEQYF
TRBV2	CAVARDRGRNEQYF
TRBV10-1	CASSEQTSGYYEQYF
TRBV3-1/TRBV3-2	CASSQGASGDRGAFF
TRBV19	CASSISVNTEAFF
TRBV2	CASSERERRDTEAFF
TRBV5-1	CASSLGLGENTGELFF
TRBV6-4	CASSALSHTDTQYF
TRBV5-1	CASSPGTPKETQYF
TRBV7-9	CASSSGRGSFSYEQYF
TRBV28	CASSLPPDGGIRPYEQYF
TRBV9	CASSPLGGSTSPSGANVLTF
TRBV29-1	CSVEGLAGSDTQYF
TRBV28	CASSTGFNSPLHF
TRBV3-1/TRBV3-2	CASSQESSRQETQYF
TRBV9	CASSVVPARGNEQFF
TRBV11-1	CASSLIAGTVFDGAFF
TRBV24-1	CATSESGSYNEQFF
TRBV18	CASSPGGGGDSPLHF
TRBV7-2	CASSPRQGINYGYTF
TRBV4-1	CASSQAGQPSTDTQYF
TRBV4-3	CASSSSRGDYNEQFF
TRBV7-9	CASNSEGDLNTEAFF
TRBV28	CASKYGTGSSYEQYF
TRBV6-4	CASSEVASGTDTQYF